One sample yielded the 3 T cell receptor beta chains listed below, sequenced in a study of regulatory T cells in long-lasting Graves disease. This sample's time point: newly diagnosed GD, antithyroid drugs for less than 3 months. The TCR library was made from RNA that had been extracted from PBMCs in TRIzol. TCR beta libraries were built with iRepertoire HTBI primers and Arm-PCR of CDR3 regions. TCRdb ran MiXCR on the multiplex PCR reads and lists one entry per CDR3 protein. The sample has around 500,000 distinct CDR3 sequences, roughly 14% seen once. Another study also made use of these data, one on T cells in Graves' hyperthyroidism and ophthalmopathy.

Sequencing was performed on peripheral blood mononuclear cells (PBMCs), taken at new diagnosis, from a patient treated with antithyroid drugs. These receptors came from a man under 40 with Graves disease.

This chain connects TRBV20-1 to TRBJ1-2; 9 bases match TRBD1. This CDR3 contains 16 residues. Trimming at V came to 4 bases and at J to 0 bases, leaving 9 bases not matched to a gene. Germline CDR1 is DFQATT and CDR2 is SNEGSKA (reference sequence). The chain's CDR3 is CSATGTGNPTNYGYTF. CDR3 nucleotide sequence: TGCAGTGCTACTGGGACAGGGAACCCGACTAACTATGGCTACACCTTC.

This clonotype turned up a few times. CDR3 loop: CSAIDREGYEQYF. The CDR3 bases are TGCAGTGCTATAGACAGGGAGGGCTACGAGCAGTACTTC. The chain couples TRBV20-1 to TRBJ2-7, with D perhaps matching TRBD1 or TRBD2 (7 bases each). CDR3 size: 13 residues. Looked up from germline, CDR1 is DFQATT and CDR2 is SNEGSKA (reference sequence). The V and J ends lost 4 bases and 3 bases respectively, with 13 bases between them.

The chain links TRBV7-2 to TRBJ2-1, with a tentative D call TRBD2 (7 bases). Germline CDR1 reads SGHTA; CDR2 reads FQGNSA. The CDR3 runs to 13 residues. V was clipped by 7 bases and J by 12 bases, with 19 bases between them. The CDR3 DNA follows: TGTGCCAGCAAAAAGGGGGGGGTAGCGTGGCAGTTCTTC. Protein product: CASKKGGVAWQFF. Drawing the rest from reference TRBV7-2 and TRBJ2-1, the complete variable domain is GAGVSQSPSNKVTEKGKDVELRCDPISGHTALYWYRQSLGQGLEFLIYFQGNSAPDKSGLPSDRFSAERTGGSVSTLTIQRTQQEDSAVYLCASKKGGVAWQFFGPGTRLTVL.